The present entry profiles one TCR beta chain with its context. This entry comes from a study of chemoradiotherapy in HPV16-positive cancers. This CDR3 is 13 amino acids long. Germline lookup yields CDR1 KGHSH and CDR2 LQKENI. V dropped 3 bases and J dropped 7 bases, with 12 bases sitting between them. The method was immunoSEQ multiplex PCR; TCRdb's version includes in-frame clones alone and lacks a portion of them. The sample holds some 4,900 clones, roughly 95% seen once. The chain links TRBV18 to TRBJ1-1; D is unresolved. The sequencing here drew on tumor tissue, taken from a patient who underwent chemoradiotherapy. This receptor was obtained from a human donor with HPV-associated anogenital cancer. The CDR3 region is CASSPLEGNEAFF. The CDR3, as DNA: TGTGCCAGCTCACCGTTGGAGGGTAATGAAGCTTTCTTT.